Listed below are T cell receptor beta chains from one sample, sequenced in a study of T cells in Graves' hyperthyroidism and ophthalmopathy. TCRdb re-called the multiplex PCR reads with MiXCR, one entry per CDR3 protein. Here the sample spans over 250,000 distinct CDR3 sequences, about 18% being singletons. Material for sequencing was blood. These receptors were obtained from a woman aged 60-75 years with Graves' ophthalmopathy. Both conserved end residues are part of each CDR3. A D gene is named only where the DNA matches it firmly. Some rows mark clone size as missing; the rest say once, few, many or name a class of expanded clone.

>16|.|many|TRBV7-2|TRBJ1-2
TGTGCCAGCAGCCTCATCGACGGAGGTAGTAACTATGGCTACACCTTC
CASSLIDGGSNYGYTF
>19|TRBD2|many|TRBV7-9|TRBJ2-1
TGTGCCAGCAGCCCTAGGACTCAGCGGGGGGCCCTACCTTACAATGAGCAGTTCTTC
CASSPRTQRGALPYNEQFF
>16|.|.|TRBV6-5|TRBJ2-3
TGTGCCAGCAGTTACAACCCGACAGACACCCCAGATACGCAGTATTTT
CASSYNPTDTPDTQYF
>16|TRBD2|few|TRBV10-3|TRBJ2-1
TGTGCCATCAGTGATGGAGCGGGAGTCCAAGACAATGAGCAGTTCTTC
CAISDGAGVQDNEQFF
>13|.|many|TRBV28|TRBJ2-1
TGTGCCAGCAGGCAGGACCCCTACAATGAGCAGTTCTTC
CASRQDPYNEQFF
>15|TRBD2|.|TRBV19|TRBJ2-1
TGTGCCAGTAGCAGGACTAGCGGGACCGGCAATGAGCAGTTCTTC
CASSRTSGTGNEQFF
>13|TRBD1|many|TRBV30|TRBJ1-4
TGTGCCTGGAAGGGGACAGGGAATGAAAAACTGTTTTTT
CAWKGTGNEKLFF
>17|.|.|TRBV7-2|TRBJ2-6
TGCGCCAGCAGCCAAGATAACACCCCCTCTGGGGCCAACGTCCTGACTTTC
CASSQDNTPSGANVLTF
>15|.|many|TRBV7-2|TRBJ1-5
TGTGCCAGCAGCTTAGATGCCCAGAGAAATCAGCCCCAGCATTTT
CASSLDAQRNQPQHF
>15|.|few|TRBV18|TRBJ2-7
TGTGCCAGCTCACCTGGAACCTTAGTGGCCTACGAGCAGTACTTC
CASSPGTLVAYEQYF
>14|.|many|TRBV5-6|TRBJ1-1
TGTGCCAGCAGCTCTACAGGGAGCCGCACTGAAGCTTTCTTT
CASSSTGSRTEAFF
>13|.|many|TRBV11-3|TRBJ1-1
TGTGCCAGCAGCTTATTCTCGAACACTGAAGCTTTCTTT
CASSLFSNTEAFF
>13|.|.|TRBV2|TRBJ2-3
TGTGCCAGCAAGCGCGCAGGGGCCGATACGCAGTATTTT
CASKRAGADTQYF
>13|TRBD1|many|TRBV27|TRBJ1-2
TGTGCCAGCAGTATGACAGGGATCTATGGCTACACCTTC
CASSMTGIYGYTF